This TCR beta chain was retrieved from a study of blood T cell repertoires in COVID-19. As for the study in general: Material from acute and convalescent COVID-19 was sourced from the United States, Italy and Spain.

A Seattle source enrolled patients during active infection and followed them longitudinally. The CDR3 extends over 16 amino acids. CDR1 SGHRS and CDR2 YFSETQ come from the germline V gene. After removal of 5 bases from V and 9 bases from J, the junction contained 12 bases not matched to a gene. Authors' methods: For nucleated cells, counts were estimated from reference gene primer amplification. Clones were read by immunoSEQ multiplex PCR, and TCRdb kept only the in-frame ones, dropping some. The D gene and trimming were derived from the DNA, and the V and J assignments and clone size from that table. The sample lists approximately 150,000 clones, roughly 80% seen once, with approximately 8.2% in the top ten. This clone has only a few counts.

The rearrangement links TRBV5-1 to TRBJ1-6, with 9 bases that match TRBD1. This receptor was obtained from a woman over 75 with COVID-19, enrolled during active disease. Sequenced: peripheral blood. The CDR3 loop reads CASSPGTGQLRSPLHF. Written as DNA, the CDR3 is TGCGCCAGCAGTCCCGGGACAGGGCAGTTACGTTCACCCCTCCACTTT.